These 32 T cell receptor beta chains were sequenced from one sample in a study of T cell repertoires in cytomegalovirus infection. In TCRdb, the reads were re-called with MiXCR into one record per CDR3 protein. The table includes approximately 730,000 distinct CDR3 sequences, roughly a third detected once. No antigen is known for these receptors. The sample in question was cultured PBMCs, obtained from culture after CMV antigen stimulation. The source of these receptors is a human donor in good health (CMV status not recorded). Some clones in this sample may be carry-over from other donors' samples.

V is TRBV7-2 and J is TRBJ2-3, with D possibly being TRBD1 or TRBD2 (5 bases each). CDR3 length: 14 amino acids. Trimming shortened V by 6 bases and J by 6 bases, and 16 bases separated the two germline ends. Germline V gene sequence: CDR1 SGHTA, CDR2 FQGNSA. The CDR3 nucleotides are TGTGCCAGCAGGGTCGGGGAAGCAGGGGATACGCAGTATTTT. As protein: CASRVGEAGDTQYF. The complete variable domain, with remaining parts taken from reference TRBV7-2 and TRBJ2-3, reads GAGVSQSPSNKVTEKGKDVELRCDPISGHTALYWYRQSLGQGLEFLIYFQGNSAPDKSGLPSDRFSAERTGGSVSTLTIQRTQQEDSAVYLCASRVGEAGDTQYFGPGTRLTVL.

This clonotype was detected many times. This chain joins TRBV7-9 and TRBJ2-7; the match to TRBD1 covers 10 bases. Germline trimming cut 3 bases from V and 3 bases from J; bases unmatched to any gene: 8. The CDR3 spans 16 residues. Germline V gene sequence: CDR1 SEHNR, CDR2 FQNEAQ (reference sequence). The CDR3 coding sequence is TGTGCCAGCAGCTTCACAACTAGGACAGGGGGCTACGAGCAGTACTTC. Translating it yields CASSFTTRTGGYEQYF.

A word on this clonotype: A much larger clone differs from this one at a single base, so this may be a read error. V usage is TRBV7-2 and J usage is TRBJ1-2; D might be TRBD1 (6 bases). Germline CDR1 is SGHTA and CDR2 is FQGNSA. The CDR3 consists of 13 residues. CDR3 sequence: CARSLGAGRGYTF. The CDR3 DNA is TGTGCCCGCAGCTTGGGGGCAGGGAGGGGCTACACCTTC.

This chain connects TRBV4-3 to TRBJ1-6, with D uncertain. This CDR3 is 15 amino acids long. Trimming left V 1 base short and J 7 bases short, with 11 bases between. Germline V CDR1 and CDR2: LGHNA, YSLEER. DNA for the CDR3: TGCGCCAGCAGCCAAGTCTCGGGAAGGAATTCACCCCTCCACTTT. This translates into CASSQVSGRNSPLHF.

Written as DNA, the CDR3 is TGCAGTGCTTATGGGGTCCCAGGCCTATACGAGCAGTACTTC. Amino acid sequence: CSAYGVPGLYEQYF. This chain joins TRBV20-1 and TRBJ2-7; D call uncertain. The CDR3 length is 14 residues. Per germline, CDR1 DFQATT and CDR2 SNEGSKA (reference sequence). Trimming took 5 bases from V and 4 from J, leaving 18 bases between them.

This chain links TRBV19 with TRBJ2-1; TRBD2 matches 7 bases. Looked up from germline, CDR1 is LNHDA and CDR2 is SQIVND (reference sequence). J gave up 3 bases and V 7 bases, and 9 bases lay outside the gene matches. CDR3 length: 15 residues. Written as DNA, the CDR3 is TGTGCCAGTAACCGTGGCGGGAGTTACTACAATGAGCAGTTCTTC. This sequence encodes CASNRGGSYYNEQFF.

This clonotype appeared many times. As DNA, the CDR3 is TGTGCCAGCAGCTTAGTCCAAGGAGAGCCCCAGCATTTT. It encodes CASSLVQGEPQHF. The V call is TRBV7-7, the J call TRBJ1-5; D not resolved. The CDR3 totals 13 residues. Germline CDR1 is SSHAT and CDR2 is FNYEAQ (reference sequence). Trimming took 1 base from V and 8 from J, leaving 9 bases between them.

This chain connects TRBV9 to TRBJ1-1, with 10 positions matching TRBD1. Looked up from germline, CDR1 is SGDLS and CDR2 is YYNGEE. The CDR3 runs 15 residues. Trimming cost V 0 bases and J 1 base; bases outside gene matches: 0. The CDR3 loop is CASSVGQGANTEAFF. CDR3 DNA sequence: TGTGCCAGCAGCGTAGGACAGGGGGCGAACACTGAAGCTTTCTTT.

The rearrangement links TRBV7-6 to TRBJ2-2, with 8 bases fitting TRBD2. Germline CDR1 is SGHVS and CDR2 is FNYEAQ. CDR3 length: 14 residues. After removal of 7 bases from V and 7 bases from J, the junction contained 8 bases not matched to a gene. CDR3 in DNA: TGTGCCAGCACGGCGGGAGGAGGGGACGGGGAGCTGTTTTTT. Protein: CASTAGGGDGELFF.

This clonotype was counted many times. CDR3 region: CASSLAGYSNQPQHF. The DNA of the CDR3 is TGTGCCAGCAGCTTAGCCGGATATAGCAATCAGCCCCAGCATTTT. The rearrangement joins TRBV7-2 to TRBJ1-5; the D is unclear. CDR3 length: 15 amino acids. CDR1 and CDR2 (germline): SGHTA, FQGNSA. Between the trimmed V and J ends, which lost 0 bases and 0 bases, there was a span of 6 bases.

The table lists this clonotype with a few counts. The chain joins TRBV4-1 to TRBJ2-7; D remains unclear. The germline V gene has CDR1 MGHRA and CDR2 YSYEKL. The CDR3 contains 14 residues. Trimming removed 0 bases from V and 2 bases from J, with 8 bases in between. This CDR3 reads CASSQEGWTYEQYF. DNA for the CDR3: TGCGCCAGCAGCCAAGAAGGTTGGACCTACGAGCAGTACTTC.

This clonotype came up many times. V usage is TRBV7-2 and J usage is TRBJ2-7; TRBD2 is a possible D gene (5 bases). With 3 bases removed from V and 4 bases from J, the gap between germline ends came to 13 bases. CDR3 length equals 14 residues. Germline V gene sequence: CDR1 SGHTA, CDR2 FQGNSA. The CDR3 DNA follows: TGTGCCAGCAGCTTTCGGACTGGCGCGTACGAGCAGTACTTC. Translating gives CASSFRTGAYEQYF.

This clonotype was seen only a few times. The rearrangement links TRBV10-3 to TRBJ2-7; 9 bases are a match to TRBD2. V dropped 0 bases and J dropped 3; count of bases not matched to a gene: 3. CDR1 is ENHRY, CDR2 SYGVKD, per germline. The length of the CDR3 is 15 residues. The CDR3 DNA sequence: TGTGCCATCAGTGAGTCGTATAGCGGGAGCTACGAGCAGTACTTC. Protein: CAISESYSGSYEQYF.

CDR3 protein: CASSHGPGLAGGGTDTQYF. CDR3 coding DNA: TGTGCCAGCAGCCACGGCCCCGGACTAGCGGGGGGGGGCACAGATACGCAGTATTTT. The rearrangement joins TRBV6-1 to TRBJ2-3, with 15 bases that match TRBD2. CDR3 length: 19 residues. The ends lost 6 bases at V and 1 base at J; junction bases unmatched: 11. Germline CDR1 and CDR2: MNHNS and SASEGT.

V is TRBV5-6 and J is TRBJ2-1, with 8 bases aligning to TRBD1. The CDR3 runs to 16 residues. V gave up 3 bases and J gave up 4 bases; unmatched junction bases: 9. The germline gives CDR1 SGHDT, CDR2 YYEEEE. The CDR3 DNA is TGTGCCAGCAGCTCCGCCGGGACAGGTTATTACAATGAGCAGTTCTTC. It specifies CASSSAGTGYYNEQFF.

The chain is built from TRBV12-3 or TRBV12-4 and TRBJ2-1; D not certain. The CDR3 has 13 residues. The V gene lost 4 bases and the J gene lost 4 bases, with 8 bases spanning the gap. The DNA of the CDR3 is TGTGCCAGCAGTTACACCGCATACAATGAGCAGTTCTTC. Translated, it gives CASSYTAYNEQFF.

This clonotype was detected a few times. The chain recombines TRBV6-2 or TRBV6-3 with TRBJ1-2, with 9 bases aligning to TRBD1. Trimming cost V 4 bases and J 6 bases; bases outside gene matches: 6. Germline V gene data show CDR1 as MNHEY and CDR2 as SVGEGT. The CDR3 is 14 amino acids. In nucleotides, the CDR3 is TGTGCCAGCAGTTCCGTGGACAGGGGCCATGGCTACACCTTC. It codes for CASSSVDRGHGYTF.

This clonotype occurred a few times. V gene TRBV10-3 combines with J gene TRBJ1-2; TRBD1 agrees at 7 bases. CDR1 and CDR2 (germline): ENHRY, SYGVKD. This CDR3 comprises 14 residues. With 3 bases clipped from V and 6 bases from J, the junction kept 7 bases outside the gene matches. The CDR3 here is CAISDETGLDGYTF. CDR3 bases: TGTGCCATCAGTGACGAGACAGGGTTAGATGGCTACACCTTC.

The rearrangement joins TRBV20-1 to TRBJ2-7; 8 nucleotides agree with TRBD2. This CDR3 contains 14 residues. The germline V gene has CDR1 DFQATT and CDR2 SNEGSKA (reference sequence). The V and J ends lost 1 base and 2 bases, in that order; junction bases with no gene match: 4. The CDR3 loop reads CSARAVAGPYEQYF. The CDR3 region has the DNA TGCAGTGCTAGAGCTGTAGCGGGGCCCTACGAGCAGTACTTC.

The sample holds a few counts of this clonotype. The V call is TRBV28, the J call TRBJ2-4, with D hard to call. V was trimmed by 5 bases and J by 0 bases, leaving 11 bases between them. Per germline, CDR1 MDHEN and CDR2 SYDVKM. The CDR3 spans 15 residues. The CDR3 spells CASSNYGIAKNIQYF. The CDR3 DNA is TGTGCCAGCAGTAACTACGGTATAGCCAAAAACATTCAGTACTTC. The complete variable domain, with remaining parts taken from reference TRBV28 and TRBJ2-4, reads DVKVTQSSRYLVKRTGEKVFLECVQDMDHENMFWYRQDPGLGLRLIYFSYDVKMKEKGDIPEGYSVSREKKERFSLILESASTNQTSMYLCASSNYGIAKNIQYFGAGTRLSVL.

This clonotype showed up just a few times. The gene calls are TRBV19 and TRBJ1-5, with D possibly matching TRBD1 (5 bases). V was cut by 6 bases and J by 5 bases, with 17 bases left in between. The CDR3 consists of 15 residues. CDR1 is LNHDA and CDR2 is SQIVND in the germline V gene (reference sequence). The CDR3 sequence: CASRDSGRGYQPQHF. The CDR3 region has the DNA TGTGCCAGTAGAGATTCAGGGAGGGGATATCAGCCCCAGCATTTT.

This chain uses TRBV10-2 with TRBJ1-1, with TRBD1 matching over 7 bases. The length of the CDR3 is 14 residues. The germline V gene has CDR1 WSHSY and CDR2 SAAADI. The V segment lost 6 bases and the J segment 1 base; nucleotides outside the gene matches: 5. The DNA of the CDR3 is TGCGCCAGCAGCAGGGGGGCGAGGAACACTGAAGCTTTCTTT. Amino acids: CASSRGARNTEAFF.

There are many counts of this clonotype. The chain joins TRBV7-2 to TRBJ2-3, with 11 bases aligning to TRBD2. This CDR3 spans 19 amino acids. Per the germline V gene, CDR1 is SGHTA and CDR2 is FQGNSA. V lost 2 bases and J lost 4; bases outside the gene matches: 14. CDR3 sequence reads: CASSLPLAGVNFPPDTQYF. The DNA of the CDR3 is TGTGCCAGCAGCTTACCACTAGCGGGAGTAAATTTCCCCCCAGATACGCAGTATTTT.

The sample holds a few counts of this clonotype. This chain connects TRBV12-3 or TRBV12-4 to TRBJ2-1, with TRBD2 identical over 8 bases. The CDR3 has 13 amino acids. The J segment lost 8 bases and the V segment lost 3 bases, leaving 3 bases of the junction unmatched. The CDR3 sequence: CASSFNGGDEQFF. CDR3 sequence (DNA): TGTGCCAGCAGTTTTAACGGGGGGGATGAGCAGTTCTTC.

This sequence joins TRBV19 and TRBJ2-3, with D maybe TRBD2 (5 bases). This CDR3 is built from 15 residues. Trimming cost V 4 bases and J 2 bases, with 13 bases left between them. Germline assignment: CDR1 LNHDA and CDR2 SQIVND (reference sequence). The CDR3 DNA reads TGTGCCAGTAGTACCTCGGACTGGTACACAGATACGCAGTATTTT. This sequence encodes CASSTSDWYTDTQYF.

This clonotype was recorded many times. The CDR3 DNA reads as TGTGCCAGCAGCCGATTATCCGGGACTGAAGCTTTCTTT. It specifies CASSRLSGTEAFF. The rearrangement joins TRBV7-2 to TRBJ1-1; D is unresolved. V lost 5 bases to trimming and J lost 5 bases, with 12 bases between them. The CDR3 contains 13 residues. CDR1 and CDR2 (germline): SGHTA, FQGNSA.

J is TRBJ1-5 and V is TRBV7-2; D unclear. The CDR3 sequence is 16 residues long. Between the trimmed V and J ends, which lost 1 base and 0 bases, there was a span of 10 bases. In germline, CDR1 is SGHTA, CDR2 FQGNSA. CDR3 region: CASSLDRHYSNQPQHF. Here the CDR3 DNA reads TGTGCCAGCAGCTTAGACCGCCATTATAGCAATCAGCCCCAGCATTTT.

The rearrangement links TRBV20-1 to TRBJ1-1; no firm D call. Germline-derived CDR1 and CDR2 are DFQATT and SNEGSKA (reference sequence). This CDR3 has 13 amino acids. Trimming shortened V by 3 bases and J by 2 bases, and 10 bases separated the two germline ends. This CDR3 reads CSASPGFNTEAFF. The CDR3 DNA reads TGCAGTGCTAGTCCGGGGTTCAACACTGAAGCTTTCTTT.

The chain is built from TRBV10-3 and TRBJ1-1; D is uncertain. The germline CDR1 and CDR2 sequences are ENHRY and SYGVKD. This CDR3 is built from 14 residues. V lost 1 base to trimming and J lost 10 bases, with 16 bases between them. In DNA, the CDR3 is TGTGCCATCAGTGAGTTTGTGAAGAGCCCCTCAGCTTTCTTT. The encoded protein is CAISEFVKSPSAFF.

This clonotype was seen a few times. The V call is TRBV12-3 or TRBV12-4, the J call TRBJ2-1; D gene uncertain. Trimming took 2 bases from V and 4 from J, leaving 6 bases between them. The CDR3 consists of 13 residues. CDR3 sequence reads: CASSLIHYNEQFF. In nucleotides, the CDR3 is TGTGCCAGCAGTTTAATTCATTACAATGAGCAGTTCTTC.

The chain couples TRBV10-3 to TRBJ2-1, with D possibly matching TRBD2 (6 bases). The CDR3 is 14 amino acids. V lost 4 bases and J 5 bases, leaving 12 bases between the germline ends. Per the germline V gene, CDR1 is ENHRY and CDR2 is SYGVKD. The CDR3 DNA is TGTGCCATCAGTGGATTTGGAGGGGACAATGAGCAGTTCTTC. Its translation is CAISGFGGDNEQFF.

The chain employs TRBV28 and TRBJ1-2; D unresolved. V was pared by 3 bases and J by 8 bases, with 10 bases between. CDR3 length: 12 amino acids. CDR1 is MDHEN and CDR2 is SYDVKM in the germline V gene. The CDR3 nucleotides read TGTGCCAGCAGTTTCGGTGGGTTCGGCTACACCTTC. Translated: CASSFGGFGYTF.